This T cell receptor (beta chain) was captured by sequencing in a study of blood T cell repertoires in COVID-19. Assay: immunoSEQ multiplex PCR; the TCRdb copy retains only in-frame clones and omits some. In the table there are roughly 26,000 clones, around 92% of which are singletons. The CDR3 length is 15 residues. Germline V CDR1 and CDR2: SNHLY, FYNNEI. The germline V and J ends were trimmed by 11 bases and 0 bases, with 14 bases remaining between them. The TCR comes from a human donor in a cohort sampled during active COVID-19. This rearrangement joins TRBV2 to TRBJ1-6, with D possibly TRBD1 on 6 matching bases. The sequenced sample was peripheral blood. The CDR3 here is CAGDQGSSYNSPLHF. For the CDR3, the DNA is TGTGCCGGAGACCAGGGGAGCTCCTATAATTCACCCCTCCACTTT.